These T cell receptor beta chains were read from a single sample in a study of post-analysis software for immune sequencing data. Using its own MiXCR run on the PCR reads, TCRdb lists one record per CDR3 protein. The top ten hold approximately 0.6% of the sample, which has hundreds of thousands of distinct CDR3 sequences, 30% seen once. The specimen sequenced was blood. The receptors come from a girl under 18 with multiple sclerosis. Both conserved end residues are part of each CDR3. A D gene is named only where the DNA matches it firmly. The listing skips clone size in some rows; elsewhere it reads once, few, many or a size class.

v_gene: TRBV2
abundance: once
j_gene: TRBJ1-3
d_gene: TRBD1
CDR3nt: TGTGCCAGCAATCCGGACAGGGGAAACACCATATATTTT
CDR3aa: CASNPDRGNTIYF

v_gene: TRBV12-2
abundance: -
j_gene: TRBJ2-3
d_gene: -
CDR3nt: TGTGCAAGTCGCCATCCAGGAGGACCAGGCACAGATACGCAGTATTTT
CDR3aa: CASRHPGGPGTDTQYF

v_gene: TRBV15
abundance: many
j_gene: TRBJ2-1
d_gene: TRBD2
CDR3nt: TGTGCCACCAGCAGAGGACTAGCGGGAGTGTATGGAGATGAGCAGTTCTTC
CDR3aa: CATSRGLAGVYGDEQFF

v_gene: TRBV29-1
abundance: -
j_gene: TRBJ1-5
d_gene: -
CDR3nt: TGCAGCGTTGCTGGGGCGCGGGATCAGCCCCAGCATTTT
CDR3aa: CSVAGARDQPQHF

v_gene: TRBV6-6
abundance: few
j_gene: TRBJ2-7
d_gene: -
CDR3nt: TGTGCCAGCATACGCGAGGGGTCGGGCGAGCAGTACTTC
CDR3aa: CASIREGSGEQYF

v_gene: TRBV5-1
abundance: -
j_gene: TRBJ2-5
d_gene: TRBD1
CDR3nt: TGCGCCAGCAGCTCCGTGACCCGGGACAGGGACCAAGAGACCCAGTACTTC
CDR3aa: CASSSVTRDRDQETQYF

v_gene: TRBV20-1
abundance: -
j_gene: TRBJ1-6
d_gene: -
CDR3nt: TGCAGTGCTAGAGTAACGGGCGAGCGGGATTCACCCCTCCACTTT
CDR3aa: CSARVTGERDSPLHF

v_gene: TRBV7-2
abundance: few
j_gene: TRBJ1-2
d_gene: TRBD1
CDR3nt: TGTGCCAGCAGCTTACTACAGGGGAGGGATGGCTACACCTTC
CDR3aa: CASSLLQGRDGYTF

v_gene: TRBV3-1
abundance: -
j_gene: TRBJ2-3
d_gene: TRBD2
CDR3nt: TGTGCCAGCAGCCACCTAGCGGGAAGAGGTGCAGATACGCAGTATTTT
CDR3aa: CASSHLAGRGADTQYF

v_gene: TRBV10-3
abundance: many
j_gene: TRBJ2-1
d_gene: -
CDR3nt: TGTGCCACTCGAGCGGACCCCAGGGGGGATGAGCAGTTCTTC
CDR3aa: CATRADPRGDEQFF

v_gene: TRBV28
abundance: -
j_gene: TRBJ2-1
d_gene: -
CDR3nt: TGTGCCAGCAGATCCGAGTACAATGAGCAGTTCTTC
CDR3aa: CASRSEYNEQFF

v_gene: TRBV2
abundance: -
j_gene: TRBJ2-1
d_gene: -
CDR3nt: TGTGCCAGCGCCCTCTCGATTATCTACAATGAGCAGTTCTTC
CDR3aa: CASALSIIYNEQFF

v_gene: TRBV11-2
abundance: once
j_gene: TRBJ2-3
d_gene: -
CDR3nt: TGTGCCAGCAGCTTAGATCCCAACGGGCCTCTCACAGATACGCAGTATTTT
CDR3aa: CASSLDPNGPLTDTQYF

v_gene: TRBV6-1
abundance: -
j_gene: TRBJ2-7
d_gene: -
CDR3nt: TGTGCCAGCAGTCCAGAGAGGGTGTCGTACGAGCAGTACTTC
CDR3aa: CASSPERVSYEQYF